This T cell receptor beta chain was documented in a study of blood T cell repertoires in COVID-19. About the study: The United States, Italy and Spain provided the acute and convalescent COVID-19 samples. Sources were T cells, B-cell-depleted T cells, or PBMCs; the material itself was cDNA or gDNA.

Data came from immunoSEQ multiplex PCR; TCRdb stores just in-frame clones and leaves some out. Here the sample spans about 240,000 clones, around 87% being singletons. Germline V gives CDR1 SGHTA, CDR2 FQGNSA. The CDR3 length is 17 residues. With 6 bases clipped from V and 0 bases from J, the junction kept 9 bases outside the gene matches. Material for sequencing was peripheral blood. The clonotype comes from a woman aged 70 to 79 with active or convalescent COVID-19. The chain uses TRBV7-2 and TRBJ1-5; 9 bases line up with TRBD1. The chain's CDR3 is CASRGQGYPYSNQPQHF. In DNA, the CDR3 is TGTGCCAGCAGGGGACAGGGCTATCCTTATAGCAATCAGCCCCAGCATTTT. The full variable domain, in which reference TRBV7-2 and TRBJ1-5 provide the parts outside the CDR3, is GAGVSQSPSNKVTEKGKDVELRCDPISGHTALYWYRQSLGQGLEFLIYFQGNSAPDKSGLPSDRFSAERTGGSVSTLTIQRTQQEDSAVYLCASRGQGYPYSNQPQHFGDGTRLSIL.